Each of the 7 T cell receptor beta chains below was sequenced from the same sample in a study of blood T cells in healthy people across ages. The use of a sample-barcoded 5' primer and a J-beta primer mix characterized a second PCR of roughly 6 to 11 cycles. TCRdb processed the 5' RACE reads anew with MiXCR; each CDR3 protein has one entry. The sample holds some 1 million distinct CDR3 sequences, 40% to 50% seen once. The sample was blood. These receptors came from a woman in her sixties in good health.

The rearrangement links TRBV27 to TRBJ2-1; possibly TRBD2 for D (5 bases). CDR3 size: 13 residues. V lost 6 bases to trimming and J lost 7 bases, with 13 bases between them. CDR1 and CDR2 (germline): MNHEY, SMNVEV (reference sequence). Here the CDR3 DNA reads TGTGCCAGCAGCAACGGACTGGAGAATGAGCAGTTCTTC. Translated: CASSNGLENEQFF.

The gene calls are TRBV4-1 and TRBJ2-1, with D perhaps TRBD1 or TRBD2 (5 bases each). The V end lost 5 bases, the J end lost 9 bases, and 23 bases lay between the germline ends. This CDR3 is 16 amino acids long. CDR1 and CDR2 from the germline V gene are MGHRA and YSYEKL. The chain's CDR3 is CASSAPWGRVEGEQFF. The CDR3 coding sequence is TGCGCCAGCAGCGCCCCTTGGGGCAGGGTAGAGGGTGAGCAGTTCTTC.

The rearrangement links TRBV12-3 or TRBV12-4 to TRBJ2-7; no clear D. The V end lost 6 bases, the J end lost 5 bases, and 11 bases lay between the germline ends. This CDR3 contains 12 residues. DNA of the CDR3: TGTGCCAGCAGCTCTGCTTTAGACGAGCAGTACTTC. It encodes CASSSALDEQYF.

This clonotype occurred a few times. The rearrangement uses TRBV5-1 and TRBJ2-1; 13 positions agree with TRBD2. CDR3 length equals 16 residues. Germline-derived CDR1 and CDR2 are SGHRS and YFSETQ. V dropped 1 base and J dropped 6; count of bases not matched to a gene: 4. CDR3 region: CASSLTSGRAFNEQFF. CDR3 nucleotide sequence: TGCGCCAGCAGCTTGACTAGCGGGAGGGCCTTCAATGAGCAGTTCTTC.

This clonotype was counted a few times. This chain links TRBV7-9 with TRBJ2-7; 14 positions match TRBD2. Germline CDR1 is SEHNR and CDR2 is FQNEAQ (reference sequence). This CDR3 spans 16 amino acids. J gave up 4 bases and V 4 bases, and 6 bases lay outside the gene matches. The CDR3 region has the DNA TGTGCCAGCAGCTCCCGTGGGACTAGCGGGAGATACGAGCAGTACTTC. This translates into CASSSRGTSGRYEQYF. Full variable domain (rest looked up from reference TRBV7-9 and TRBJ2-7): DTGVSQNPRHKITKRGQNVTFRCDPISEHNRLYWYRQTLGQGPEFLTYFQNEAQLEKSRLLSDRFSAERPKGSFSTLEIQRTEQGDSAMYLCASSSRGTSGRYEQYFGPGTRLTVT.

Details on this clonotype: An end of the junction differs from the germline gene, which may be a read error. The chain links TRBV7-2 to TRBJ2-3; D perhaps matches TRBD2 (6 bases). Per the germline V gene, CDR1 is SGHTA and CDR2 is FQGNSA. The length of the CDR3 is 13 residues. The CDR3 coding sequence is TGTGCCAGCACTATAGCGGTCACAGATACGCGGTATTTT. Its protein is CASTIAVTDTRYF.

This clonotype came up a few times. V usage is TRBV12-3 or TRBV12-4 and J usage is TRBJ2-7; D gene unclear. This CDR3 comprises 14 residues. Trimming took off 3 bases at V and 0 bases at J, with 9 bases between the two ends. CDR3 sequence reads: CASSFKRLSYEQYF. The CDR3 nucleotides read TGTGCCAGCAGTTTTAAGAGGCTCTCCTACGAGCAGTACTTC.